A selection of T cell receptor beta chains follows, all from one sample in a study of blood T cells in healthy people across ages. TCRdb reprocessed the 5' RACE reads via MiXCR and lists one record per CDR3 protein. Seen here are around 1.5 million distinct CDR3 sequences, approximately 60% observed once, and the top ten hold 6.5% to 8.5%. Sequenced: blood. The receptor source for this set is a man younger than 35 in good health. The CDR3 runs from the conserved cysteine through the conserved F or W. A D gene is named only where the DNA matches it firmly. Some rows have no size entry. The others give once, few or many, or a class for an expanded clone.

j_gene,abundance,d_gene,v_gene,CDR3aa,CDR3nt
TRBJ1-1,-,-,TRBV7-6,CASSPQVKNTEAFF,TGTGCCAGCAGCCCACAGGTTAAGAACACTGAAGCTTTCTTT
TRBJ2-7,-,-,TRBV20-1,CSATRGVITVEQYF,TGCAGTGCTACCCGCGGGGTTATTACGGTCGAGCAGTACTTC
TRBJ1-2,-,-,TRBV7-9,CASIPGLSYGYTF,TGTGCCAGCATCCCAGGGCTCAGCTATGGCTACACCTTC
TRBJ2-1,few,-,TRBV7-2,CASSLKRVEQFF,TGTGCCAGCAGCTTGAAACGGGTAGAGCAGTTCTTC
TRBJ1-1,-,TRBD1,TRBV7-9,CASSGGTGGDTEAFF,TGTGCCAGCAGCGGAGGGACAGGGGGAGACACTGAAGCTTTCTTT
TRBJ2-7,-,TRBD2,TRBV7-2,CASSLEGTSGVSYEQYF,TGTGCCAGCAGCTTAGAAGGGACTAGCGGGGTTTCCTACGAGCAGTACTTC
TRBJ2-5,-,TRBD1,TRBV29-1,CSVATGGAETQYF,TGCAGCGTGGCTACAGGGGGCGCGGAGACCCAGTACTTC
TRBJ1-1,-,TRBD1,TRBV6-2/TRBV6-3,CASSALRTGRDTEAFF,TGTGCCAGCAGTGCACTCAGGACAGGCCGGGACACTGAAGCTTTCTTT
TRBJ2-7,few,-,TRBV6-1,CASISGVAQEQYF,TGTGCCAGCATTTCAGGGGTTGCACAAGAGCAGTACTTC
TRBJ2-1,-,-,TRBV10-3,CAISAQCEQFF,TGTGCCATCAGTGCTCAGTGTGAGCAGTTCTTC
TRBJ1-1,-,TRBD1,TRBV12-5,CASGSDRSNTEAFF,TGTGCTAGTGGTTCGGACAGGTCAAACACTGAAGCTTTCTTT
TRBJ1-2,few,TRBD1,TRBV6-5,CASSYSTGAGGPNYGYTF,TGTGCCAGCAGTTACTCGACTGGGGCAGGGGGCCCTAACTATGGCTACACCTTC
TRBJ2-7,-,TRBD2,TRBV28,CASVTSGGSYEQYF,TGTGCCAGCGTCACTAGCGGGGGGTCCTACGAGCAGTACTTC
TRBJ2-1,-,-,TRBV29-1,CSVGTTNEQFF,TGCAGCGTTGGGACAACCAATGAGCAGTTCTTC
TRBJ2-7,-,-,TRBV5-1,CASSLQGGIYEQYF,TGCGCCAGCAGCTTACAGGGAGGTATCTACGAGCAGTACTTC
TRBJ2-1,-,TRBD2,TRBV10-2,CASSDPAGGLETQFF,TGCGCCAGCAGTGATCCGGCGGGGGGGTTAGAGACCCAGTTCTTC
TRBJ1-6,-,TRBD1,TRBV2,CASSVGLGQVYSPLHF,TGTGCCAGCAGTGTTGGGCTCGGACAGGTCTATTCACCCCTCCACTTT
TRBJ2-3,few,-,TRBV27,CASSFQGSGTDTQYF,TGTGCCAGCAGTTTCCAGGGGTCGGGCACAGATACGCAGTATTTT
TRBJ1-2,-,-,TRBV20-1,CSARDPRAGLYGYTF,TGCAGTGCTAGAGACCCTCGGGCGGGACTCTATGGCTACACCTTC
TRBJ2-1,-,-,TRBV6-2/TRBV6-3,CATQNHGSYNEQFF,TGTGCCACACAGAACCATGGGAGTTACAATGAGCAGTTCTTC
TRBJ2-1,-,TRBD2,TRBV7-9,CASSLGGSKLYNEQFF,TGTGCCAGCAGCTTAGGCGGGAGCAAACTCTACAATGAGCAGTTCTTC
TRBJ2-5,-,TRBD2,TRBV20-1,CSAKGLAMYQETQYF,TGCAGTGCTAAGGGACTAGCGATGTACCAAGAGACCCAGTACTTC
TRBJ1-1,few,-,TRBV29-1,CSVEGGKDTEAFF,TGCAGCGTTGAGGGGGGAAAGGACACTGAAGCTTTCTTT
TRBJ1-1,-,-,TRBV29-1,CSVVRPLRPVGFF,TGCAGCGTTGTTAGACCCCTGCGCCCCGTTGGTTTCTTT
TRBJ1-6,few,-,TRBV9,CASSVDGAGNSPLHF,TGTGCCAGCAGCGTAGATGGGGCAGGGAATTCACCCCTCCACTTT